This T cell receptor beta chain originates from a study of vaccination and CD4 T cells after COVID-19. Sequencing of cultured CD4+ T cell DNA used the Oncomine TCR Beta short-read assay. TCRdb re-called the PCR reads with MiXCR, one entry per CDR3 protein. Of some 23,000 distinct CDR3 sequences in the sample, around 42% were seen once. The treatment is: roughly 11-day PBMC culture with coronavirus spike peptide pools or control peptides (ViraFEST assay). This CDR3 comprises 12 residues. Germline V gene data show CDR1 as ENHRY and CDR2 as SYGVKD. A word on this clonotype: What it recognizes is unknown. The junction differs from germline at one of its ends, possibly a read error.

This chain connects TRBV10-3 to TRBJ2-7; D remains ambiguous. The TCR comes from a human donor who received a COVID-19 vaccine. The specimen comprised CD4+ T cells from blood, cultured in vitro, sampled before SARS-CoV-2 vaccination. As DNA, the CDR3 is TGTGCCATCATGGGCAACTCCTACGAGCAGTGCTTC. This gives the protein CAIMGNSYEQCF.